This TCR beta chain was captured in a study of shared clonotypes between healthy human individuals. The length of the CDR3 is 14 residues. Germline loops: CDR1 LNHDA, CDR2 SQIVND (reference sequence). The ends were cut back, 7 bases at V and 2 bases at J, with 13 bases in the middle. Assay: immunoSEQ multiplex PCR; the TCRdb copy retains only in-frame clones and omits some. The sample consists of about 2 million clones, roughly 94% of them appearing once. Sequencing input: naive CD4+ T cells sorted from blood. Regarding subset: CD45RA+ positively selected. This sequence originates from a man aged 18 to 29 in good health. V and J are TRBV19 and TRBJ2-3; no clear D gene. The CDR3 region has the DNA TGTGCCAGTACCCCGGACCGAAACACAGATACGCAGTATTTT. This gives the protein CASTPDRNTDTQYF.